The sequence of this T cell receptor (beta chain) was determined in a study of T cell responses to AZD1222 COVID-19 vaccine. The CDR3 has 16 residues. Trimming stripped 4 bases from V and 3 bases from J, with 21 bases between. Germline CDR1 SQVTM, CDR2 ANQGSEA. Measured with immunoSEQ multiplex PCR; TCRdb has only the in-frame clones, and not every one. The profile shows around 120,000 clones, roughly 87% of them singletons. The receptor's source is an adult in good health. Sequences were derived from peripheral blood, sampled on day 0 of AZD1222 vaccination. The chain carries TRBV29-1 and TRBJ1-2; D gene unclear. For the CDR3, the DNA is TGCAGCGTTGGGTCCCTATTCACTGGGGAGGACTATGGCTACACCTTC. This gives the protein CSVGSLFTGEDYGYTF.